This TCR beta chain was sequenced in a study of cytomegalovirus exposure and HLA in healthy donors. Study results and limitations: Many donors shared some public TCRs, even though most TCR sequences were rare.

Notes on this clone: The antigen is unknown.

The assay was immunoSEQ multiplex PCR, and TCRdb's table has in-frame clones only and misses some. This table has about 200,000 clones, 87% appearing once. Germline CDR1 MDHEN, CDR2 SYDVKM. The CDR3 is made up of 14 amino acids. Deletions cut 2 bases from V and 4 bases from J, with 12 bases between. The source material was PBMCs. The receptor's source is a woman younger than 35 in good health and CMV-seropositive. The chain has TRBV28 and TRBJ2-7, with D possibly being TRBD1 (6 bases). CDR3 sequence (DNA): TGTGCCAGCAGTTTACGCGGACAGTTGTACGAGCAGTACTTC. Its protein product is CASSLRGQLYEQYF.